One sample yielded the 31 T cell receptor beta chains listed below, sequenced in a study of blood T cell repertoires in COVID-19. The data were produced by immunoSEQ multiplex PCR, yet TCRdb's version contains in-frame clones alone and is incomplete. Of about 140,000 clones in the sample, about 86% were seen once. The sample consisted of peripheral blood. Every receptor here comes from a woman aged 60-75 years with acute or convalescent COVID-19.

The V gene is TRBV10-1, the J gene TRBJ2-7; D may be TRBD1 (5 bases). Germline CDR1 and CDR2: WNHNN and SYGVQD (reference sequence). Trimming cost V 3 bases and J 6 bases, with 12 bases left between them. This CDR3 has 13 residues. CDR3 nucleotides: TGCGCCAGCAGTGAATCAGGGTCGGGCGAGCAGTACTTC. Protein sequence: CASSESGSGEQYF.

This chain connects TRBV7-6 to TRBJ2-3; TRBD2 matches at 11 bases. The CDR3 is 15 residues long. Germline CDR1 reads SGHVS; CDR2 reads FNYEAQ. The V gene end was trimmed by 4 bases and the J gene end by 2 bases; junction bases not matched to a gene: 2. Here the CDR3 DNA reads TGTGCCAGCAGCTCGACTAGCGGGGACACAGATACGCAGTATTTT. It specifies CASSSTSGDTDTQYF.

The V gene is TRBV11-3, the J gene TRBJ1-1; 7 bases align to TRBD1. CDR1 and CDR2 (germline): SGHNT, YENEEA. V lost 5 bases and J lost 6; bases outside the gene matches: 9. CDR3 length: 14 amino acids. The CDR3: CASSRGGSFAEAFF. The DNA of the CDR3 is TGTGCCAGCAGCAGAGGGGGCTCATTCGCTGAAGCTTTCTTT.

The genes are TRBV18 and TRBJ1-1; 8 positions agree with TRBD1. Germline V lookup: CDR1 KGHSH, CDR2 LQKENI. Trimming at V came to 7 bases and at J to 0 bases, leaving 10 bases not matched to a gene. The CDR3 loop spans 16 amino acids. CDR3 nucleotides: TGTGCCAGCTTCCCATCCGGGACAGGTATGAACACTGAAGCTTTCTTT. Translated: CASFPSGTGMNTEAFF.

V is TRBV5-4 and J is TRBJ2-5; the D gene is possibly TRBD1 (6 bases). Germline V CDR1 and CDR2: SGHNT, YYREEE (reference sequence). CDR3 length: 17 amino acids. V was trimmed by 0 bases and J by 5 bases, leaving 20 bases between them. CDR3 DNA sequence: TGTGCCAGCAGCTTGGGCCCGGTAGGCAGGGGCGGTGAGACCCAGTACTTC. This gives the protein CASSLGPVGRGGETQYF.

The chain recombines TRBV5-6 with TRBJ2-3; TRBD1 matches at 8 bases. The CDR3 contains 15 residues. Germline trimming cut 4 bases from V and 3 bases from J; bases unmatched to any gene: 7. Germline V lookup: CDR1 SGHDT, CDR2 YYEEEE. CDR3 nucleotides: TGTGCCAGCAGCAGGACAGGGTGGGGTACAGATACGCAGTATTTT. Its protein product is CASSRTGWGTDTQYF.

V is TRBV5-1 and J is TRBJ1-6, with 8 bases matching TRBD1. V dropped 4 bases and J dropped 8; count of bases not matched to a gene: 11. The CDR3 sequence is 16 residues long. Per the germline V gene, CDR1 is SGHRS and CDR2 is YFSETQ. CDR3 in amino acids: CASSTGTGGDYSPLHF. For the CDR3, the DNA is TGCGCCAGCAGCACCGGGACAGGTGGGGATTATTCACCCCTCCACTTT.

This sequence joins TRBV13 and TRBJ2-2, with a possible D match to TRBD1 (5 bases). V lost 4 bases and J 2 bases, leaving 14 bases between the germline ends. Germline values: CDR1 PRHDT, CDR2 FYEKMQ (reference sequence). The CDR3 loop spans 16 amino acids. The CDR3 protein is CASSSGGAANTGELFF. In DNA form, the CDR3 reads TGTGCCAGCAGCTCCGGTGGGGCCGCTAACACCGGGGAGCTGTTTTTT.

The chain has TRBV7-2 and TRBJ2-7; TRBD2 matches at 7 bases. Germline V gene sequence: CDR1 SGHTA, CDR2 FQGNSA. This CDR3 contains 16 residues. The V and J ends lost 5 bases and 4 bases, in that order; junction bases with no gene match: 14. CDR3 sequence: CASSSTGTMPFYEQYF. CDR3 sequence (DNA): TGTGCCAGCAGCAGCACCGGGACTATGCCTTTTTACGAGCAGTACTTC.

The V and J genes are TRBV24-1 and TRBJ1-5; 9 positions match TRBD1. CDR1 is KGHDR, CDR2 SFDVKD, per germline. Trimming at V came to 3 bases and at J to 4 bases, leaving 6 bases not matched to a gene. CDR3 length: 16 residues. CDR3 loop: CATSDRTGTGNQPQHF. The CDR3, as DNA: TGTGCCACCAGTGATAGGACCGGGACAGGGAATCAGCCCCAGCATTTT.

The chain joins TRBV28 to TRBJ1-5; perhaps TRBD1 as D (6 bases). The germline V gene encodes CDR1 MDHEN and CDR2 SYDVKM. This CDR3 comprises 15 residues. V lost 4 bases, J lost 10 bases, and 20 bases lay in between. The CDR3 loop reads CASSSPGFNRAPQHF. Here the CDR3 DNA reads TGTGCCAGCAGTTCCCCCGGGTTCAACAGGGCACCCCAGCATTTT.

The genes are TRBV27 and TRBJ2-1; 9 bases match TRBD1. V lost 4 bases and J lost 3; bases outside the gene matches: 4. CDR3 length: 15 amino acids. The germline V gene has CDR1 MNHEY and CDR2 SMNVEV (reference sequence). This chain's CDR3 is CASSSQGAFYNEQFF. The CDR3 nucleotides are TGTGCCAGCAGTTCACAGGGGGCTTTCTACAATGAGCAGTTCTTC.

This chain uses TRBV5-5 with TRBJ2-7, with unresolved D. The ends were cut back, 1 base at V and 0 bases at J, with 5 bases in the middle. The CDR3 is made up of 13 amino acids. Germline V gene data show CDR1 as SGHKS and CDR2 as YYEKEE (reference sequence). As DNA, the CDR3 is TGTGCCAGCAGCTTGCCGGTCTCCTACGAGCAGTACTTC. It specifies CASSLPVSYEQYF.

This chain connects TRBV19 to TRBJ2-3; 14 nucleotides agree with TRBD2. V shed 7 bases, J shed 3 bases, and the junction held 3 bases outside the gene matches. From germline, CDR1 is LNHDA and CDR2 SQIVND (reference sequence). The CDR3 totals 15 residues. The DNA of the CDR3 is TGTGCCAGTACGGGACTAGCGGGGGTAACAGATACGCAGTATTTT. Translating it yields CASTGLAGVTDTQYF. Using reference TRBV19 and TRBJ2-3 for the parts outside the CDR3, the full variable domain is DGGITQSPKYLFRKEGQNVTLSCEQNLNHDAMYWYRQDPGQGLRLIYYSQIVNDFQKGDIAEGYSVSREKKESFPLTVTSAQKNPTAFYLCASTGLAGVTDTQYFGPGTRLTVL.

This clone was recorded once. The CDR3 protein is CASRFIQGARMNSPLHF. As DNA, the CDR3 is TGTGCCAGCAGGTTTATACAGGGGGCCCGAATGAATTCACCCCTCCACTTT. The V gene is TRBV28, the J gene TRBJ1-6; TRBD1 agrees at 9 bases. CDR1 and CDR2 from the germline V gene are MDHEN and SYDVKM. V was pared by 6 bases and J by 7 bases, with 13 bases of the junction left unmatched. The CDR3 covers 17 residues.

CDR3 coding DNA: TGTGCCAGCAGCTTAAGCTTCGGGGGCTCCTACGAGCAGTACTTC. It is translated as CASSLSFGGSYEQYF. The chain combines TRBV11-2 with TRBJ2-7; D is possibly TRBD2 (6 bases). The V end lost 2 bases, the J end lost 0 bases, and 11 bases lay between the germline ends. The CDR3 has 15 amino acids. CDR1 SGHAT and CDR2 FQNNGV come from the germline V gene. Filled out from reference TRBV11-2 and TRBJ2-7, the complete variable domain reads EAGVAQSPRYKIIEKRQSVAFWCNPISGHATLYWYQQILGQGPKLLIQFQNNGVVDDSQLPKDRFSAERLKGVDSTLKIQPAKLEDSAVYLCASSLSFGGSYEQYFGPGTRLTVT.

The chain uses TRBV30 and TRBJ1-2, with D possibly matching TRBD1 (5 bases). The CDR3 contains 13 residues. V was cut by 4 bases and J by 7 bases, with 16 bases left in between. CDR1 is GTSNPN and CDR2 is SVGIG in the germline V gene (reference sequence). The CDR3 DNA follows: TGTGCCTGGACAAGGGGCAGGGATGGTGGCTACACCTTC. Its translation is CAWTRGRDGGYTF.

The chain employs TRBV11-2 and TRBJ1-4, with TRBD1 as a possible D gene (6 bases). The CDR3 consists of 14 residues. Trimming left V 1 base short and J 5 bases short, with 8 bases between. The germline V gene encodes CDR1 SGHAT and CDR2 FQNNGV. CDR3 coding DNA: TGTGCCAGCAGCTTAGGGACAGTGAATGAAAAACTGTTTTTT. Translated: CASSLGTVNEKLFF.

CDR3 sequence: CASSELSSSYNSPLHF. Here the CDR3 DNA reads TGTGCCAGCAGCGAACTGAGTAGCTCCTATAATTCACCCCTCCACTTT. The V and J genes are TRBV9 and TRBJ1-6; D is undetermined. Germline CDR1 is SGDLS and CDR2 is YYNGEE. V lost 3 bases to trimming and J lost 0 bases, with 10 bases between them. The CDR3 loop spans 16 amino acids.

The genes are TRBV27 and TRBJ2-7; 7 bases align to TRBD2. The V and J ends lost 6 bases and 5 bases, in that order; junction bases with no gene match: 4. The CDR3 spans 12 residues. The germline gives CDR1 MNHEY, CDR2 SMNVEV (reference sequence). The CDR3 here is CASSHRGDEQYF. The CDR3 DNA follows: TGTGCCAGCAGCCACCGGGGGGACGAGCAGTACTTC.

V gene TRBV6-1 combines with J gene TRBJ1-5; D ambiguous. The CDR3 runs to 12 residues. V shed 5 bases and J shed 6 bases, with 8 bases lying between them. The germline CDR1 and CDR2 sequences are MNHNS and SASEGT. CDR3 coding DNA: TGTGCCAGCAGTCAAGTGAGTCAGCCCCAGCATTTT. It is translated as CASSQVSQPQHF.

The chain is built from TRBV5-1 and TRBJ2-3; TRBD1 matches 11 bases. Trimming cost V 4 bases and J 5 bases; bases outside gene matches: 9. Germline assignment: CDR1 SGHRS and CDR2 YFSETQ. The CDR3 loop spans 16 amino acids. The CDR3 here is CASSAPGQGDEDTQYF. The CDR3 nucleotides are TGCGCCAGCAGCGCTCCGGGACAGGGGGACGAAGATACGCAGTATTTT.

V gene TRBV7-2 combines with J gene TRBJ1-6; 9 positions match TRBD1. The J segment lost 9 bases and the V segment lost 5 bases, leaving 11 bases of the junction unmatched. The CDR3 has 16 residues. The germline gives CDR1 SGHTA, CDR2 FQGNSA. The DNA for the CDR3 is TGTGCCAGCAGCCCCGATTGGACAGGGGACTCTTCACCCCTCCACTTT. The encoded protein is CASSPDWTGDSSPLHF.

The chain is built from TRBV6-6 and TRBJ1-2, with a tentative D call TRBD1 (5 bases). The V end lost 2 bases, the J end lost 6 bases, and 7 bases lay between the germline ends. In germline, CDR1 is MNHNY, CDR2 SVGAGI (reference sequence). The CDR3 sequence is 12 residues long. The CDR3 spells CASSYRGDGYTF. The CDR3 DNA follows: TGTGCCAGCAGTTACCGGGGGGATGGCTACACCTTC.

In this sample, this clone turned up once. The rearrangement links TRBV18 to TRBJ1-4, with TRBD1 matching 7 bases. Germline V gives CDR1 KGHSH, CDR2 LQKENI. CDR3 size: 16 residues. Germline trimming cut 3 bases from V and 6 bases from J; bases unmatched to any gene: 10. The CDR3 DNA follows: TGTGCCAGCTCACCTAACAGGGGAAGGAGAGATGAAAAACTGTTTTTT. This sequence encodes CASSPNRGRRDEKLFF.

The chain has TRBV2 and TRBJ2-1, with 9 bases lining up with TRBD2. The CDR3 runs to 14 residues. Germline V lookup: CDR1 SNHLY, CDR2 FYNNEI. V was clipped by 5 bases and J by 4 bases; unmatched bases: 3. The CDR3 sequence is CASSLAGPYNEQFF. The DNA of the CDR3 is TGTGCCAGCAGTCTAGCGGGACCGTACAATGAGCAGTTCTTC. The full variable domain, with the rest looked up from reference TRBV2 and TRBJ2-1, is EPEVTQTPSHQVTQMGQEVILRCVPISNHLYFYWYRQILGQKVEFLVSFYNNEISEKSEIFDDQFSVERPDGSNFTLKIRSTKLEDSAMYFCASSLAGPYNEQFFGPGTRLTVL.

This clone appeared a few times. The CDR3 nucleotides are TGTGCCAGCAGCCCTAGCGGGCAGGGAAACTACGAGCAGTACTTC. As protein: CASSPSGQGNYEQYF. V is TRBV9 and J is TRBJ2-7, with 8 positions matching TRBD2. The ends lost 4 bases at V and 3 bases at J; junction bases unmatched: 9. CDR1 is SGDLS, CDR2 YYNGEE, per germline. The CDR3 has 15 amino acids. Based on the CDR3 plus reference TRBV9 and TRBJ2-7, the full variable domain is DSGVTQTPKHLITATGQRVTLRCSPRSGDLSVYWYQQSLDQGLQFLIQYYNGEERAKGNILERFSAQQFPDLHSELNLSSLELGDSALYFCASSPSGQGNYEQYFGPGTRLTVT.

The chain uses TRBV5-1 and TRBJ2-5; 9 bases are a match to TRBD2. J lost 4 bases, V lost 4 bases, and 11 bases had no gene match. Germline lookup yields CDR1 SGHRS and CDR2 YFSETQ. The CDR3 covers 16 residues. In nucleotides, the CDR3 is TGCGCCAGCAGCGCTGAGACTAGCGGCCCCCGAGAGACCCAGTACTTC. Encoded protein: CASSAETSGPRETQYF.

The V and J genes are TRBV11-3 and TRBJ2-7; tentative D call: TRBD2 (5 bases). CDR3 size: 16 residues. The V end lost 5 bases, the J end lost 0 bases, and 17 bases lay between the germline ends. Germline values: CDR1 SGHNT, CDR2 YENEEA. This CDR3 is CASSPGEGHYSYEQYF. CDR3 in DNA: TGTGCCAGCAGCCCCGGAGAGGGTCACTACTCCTACGAGCAGTACTTC.

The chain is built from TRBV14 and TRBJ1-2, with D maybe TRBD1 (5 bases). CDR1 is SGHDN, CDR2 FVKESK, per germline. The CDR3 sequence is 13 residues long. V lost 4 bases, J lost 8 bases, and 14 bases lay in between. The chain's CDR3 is CASSRFQGEGYTF. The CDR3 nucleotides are TGTGCCAGCAGCCGTTTCCAGGGTGAAGGCTACACCTTC. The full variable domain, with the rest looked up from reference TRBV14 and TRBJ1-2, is EAGVTQFPSHSVIEKGQTVTLRCDPISGHDNLYWYRRVMGKEIKFLLHFVKESKQDESGMPNNRFLAERTGGTYSTLKVQPAELEDSGVYFCASSRFQGEGYTFGSGTRLTVV.

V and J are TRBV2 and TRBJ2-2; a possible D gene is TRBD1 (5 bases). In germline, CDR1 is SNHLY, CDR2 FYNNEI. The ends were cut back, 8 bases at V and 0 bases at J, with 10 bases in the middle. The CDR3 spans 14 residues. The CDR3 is CASRQRANTGELFF. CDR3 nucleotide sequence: TGTGCCAGCCGACAGAGAGCGAACACCGGGGAGCTGTTTTTT.